Described below is a single T cell receptor (beta chain) sequence and its context. This record belongs to a study of T cell responses to AZD1222 COVID-19 vaccine. TCRdb's copy holds only in-frame clones and misses some; the assay was immunoSEQ multiplex PCR. The repertoire consists of approximately 120,000 clones, with nearly 90% occurring once and the leading ten covering roughly 13%. The source material was peripheral blood, sampled on day 0 of MenACWY control vaccination. The receptor was isolated from an adult in good health.

The DNA of the CDR3 is TGCAGTGCTAGTTTAGGGGCCGACTACAATGAGCAGTTCTTC. Translated: CSASLGADYNEQFF. V is TRBV20-1 and J is TRBJ2-1; possibly TRBD1 for D (5 bases). The CDR3 totals 14 residues. The germline V gene encodes CDR1 DFQATT and CDR2 SNEGSKA (reference sequence). With 3 bases removed from V and 3 bases from J, the gap between germline ends came to 12 bases.